These 31 T cell receptor beta chains were all obtained from the same sample, sequenced in a study of long-term antiretroviral therapy in people with HIV. The immunoSEQ assay was v3.0, run at survey level. Some clones are missing from TCRdb's copy, which holds only in-frame ones; the method was immunoSEQ multiplex PCR. The sample carries around 15,000 clones, about 71% recorded once. The material was unsorted PBMCs, obtained 1.5 years before starting antiretroviral therapy. The source is a woman in her forties or fifties with HIV.

The chain is built from TRBV6-1 and TRBJ1-2; D gene unclear. There are 12 residues in the CDR3. CDR1 is MNHNS, CDR2 SASEGT, per germline. V was pared by 4 bases and J by 7 bases, with 10 bases between. CDR3 bases: TGTGCCAGCAGTGGCCCGTTATTTGGCTACACCTTC. This gives the protein CASSGPLFGYTF.

The chain recombines TRBV29-1 with TRBJ2-2; weak D call: TRBD2 (5 bases). CDR3 length: 13 residues. The V and J ends lost 3 bases and 5 bases respectively, with 10 bases between them. The V gene's germline CDR1 is SQVTM and CDR2 ANQGSEA. The CDR3: CSVEARATGELFF. Here the CDR3 DNA reads TGCAGCGTTGAGGCGAGGGCAACCGGGGAGCTGTTTTTT.

This clone was detected only a few times. The chain combines TRBV7-9 with TRBJ2-1; 10 positions agree with TRBD2. After removal of 5 bases from V and 7 bases from J, the junction contained 8 bases not matched to a gene. This CDR3 comprises 15 residues. Germline CDR1 SEHNR, CDR2 FQNEAQ (reference sequence). For the CDR3, the DNA is TGTGCCAGCAGCCCAGTCAGCGGGGGGGCTAATGAGCAGTTCTTC. This encodes CASSPVSGGANEQFF. Variable domain in full (rest from reference TRBV7-9 and TRBJ2-1): DTGVSQNPRHKITKRGQNVTFRCDPISEHNRLYWYRQTLGQGPEFLTYFQNEAQLEKSRLLSDRFSAERPKGSFSTLEIQRTEQGDSAMYLCASSPVSGGANEQFFGPGTRLTVL.

The CDR3 region has the DNA TGTGCCAGCACCTTGGGGTCCTCTTTCTCCCAAGAGACCCAGTACTTC. The encoded protein is CASTLGSSFSQETQYF. V and J are TRBV7-9 and TRBJ2-5; the D is unclear. The CDR3 covers 16 residues. CDR1 SEHNR and CDR2 FQNEAQ come from the germline V gene (reference sequence). Trimming cost V 7 bases and J 1 base, with 19 bases left between them.

The rearrangement links TRBV6-1 to TRBJ2-2, with D possibly matching TRBD1 (5 bases). Germline values: CDR1 MNHNS, CDR2 SASEGT. Between the trimmed V and J ends, which lost 2 bases and 1 base, there was a span of 5 bases. The CDR3 contains 14 residues. This CDR3 reads CASSEQGNTGELFF. The DNA of the CDR3 is TGTGCCAGCAGTGAACAGGGGAACACCGGGGAGCTGTTTTTT.

This clone was detected a few times. The chain employs TRBV30 and TRBJ1-2; D remains ambiguous. V lost 5 bases, J lost 8 bases, and 15 bases lay in between. Germline V lookup: CDR1 GTSNPN, CDR2 SVGIG (reference sequence). The CDR3 has 12 amino acids. CDR3 region: CAWSIGSLGYTF. CDR3 bases: TGTGCCTGGTCGATCGGGTCATTGGGCTACACCTTC.

This chain links TRBV5-1 with TRBJ2-5; D is uncertain. The CDR3 is 14 residues long. V lost 1 base to trimming and J lost 3 bases, with 10 bases between them. CDR1 is SGHRS and CDR2 is YFSETQ in the germline V gene. CDR3 DNA sequence: TGCGCCAGCAGCTTGAGCAGGTCTGAAGAGACCCAGTACTTC. Protein: CASSLSRSEETQYF.

CDR3 DNA: TGTGCCAGCAGCACCCCACCACCGGGGAGGGGAGCTTTCTTT. Residues: CASSTPPPGRGAFF. The chain couples TRBV11-2 to TRBJ1-1, with D perhaps TRBD1 (5 bases). CDR1 and CDR2 from the germline V gene are SGHAT and FQNNGV. Between the trimmed V and J ends, which lost 5 bases and 10 bases, there was a span of 20 bases. The CDR3 totals 14 residues.

The V and J genes are TRBV7-6 and TRBJ2-7, with 9 positions matching TRBD1. The CDR3 runs to 15 residues. The trim removed 5 bases at V and 2 bases at J, leaving 7 bases unmatched. The germline V gene has CDR1 SGHVS and CDR2 FNYEAQ. The CDR3 region is CASSLPGTGTYEQYF. The CDR3 region has the DNA TGTGCCAGCAGCCTACCCGGGACAGGGACCTACGAGCAGTACTTC. Looking up the rest from reference TRBV7-6 and TRBJ2-7 gives the full variable domain: GAGVSQSPRYKVTKRGQDVALRCDPISGHVSLYWYRQALGQGPEFLTYFNYEAQQDKSGLPNDRFSAERPEGSISTLTIQRTEQRDSAMYRCASSLPGTGTYEQYFGPGTRLTVT.

The V call is TRBV11-3, the J call TRBJ1-2, with 10 bases lining up with TRBD1. The germline V gene encodes CDR1 SGHNT and CDR2 YENEEA. CDR3 length: 14 residues. The junction had 6 bases not matched to a gene; V was cut back by 4 bases and J by 7 bases. CDR3 bases: TGTGCCAGCAGCTCAGGACAGGGGGAGGCTGGCTACACCTTC. Protein product: CASSSGQGEAGYTF.

The rearrangement links TRBV28 to TRBJ1-6, with D unresolved. Germline CDR1 and CDR2: MDHEN and SYDVKM. The CDR3 contains 18 residues. V was clipped by 1 base and J by 10 bases, with 23 bases between them. DNA for the CDR3: TGTGCCAGCAGTTTATCCCCGTCATCGGGCTCCAATTTCTCACCCCTCCACTTT. Translating gives CASSLSPSSGSNFSPLHF.

Only one count was recorded for this clone. The rearrangement joins TRBV19 to TRBJ1-5; 7 bases match TRBD1. Per the germline V gene, CDR1 is LNHDA and CDR2 is SQIVND (reference sequence). J was trimmed by 7 bases and V by 11 bases; bases with no gene match: 8. There are 12 residues in the CDR3. The CDR3 nucleotides read TGTGCCTCAAAGGGGGCTTGGCAGCCCCAGCATTTT. Protein: CASKGAWQPQHF.

The chain links TRBV5-1 to TRBJ2-3; 8 bases align to TRBD2. The V gene end was trimmed by 0 bases and the J gene end by 1 base; junction bases not matched to a gene: 4. Germline V gene data show CDR1 as SGHRS and CDR2 as YFSETQ. This CDR3 comprises 16 residues. The CDR3 is CASSLEGRGGTDTQYF. DNA for the CDR3: TGCGCCAGCAGCTTGGAGGGGCGGGGGGGCACAGATACGCAGTATTTT.

This clone was picked up a small number of times. The genes are TRBV12-5 and TRBJ1-3; TRBD1 aligns across 7 bases. Trimming took 5 bases from V and 4 from J; bases not matched to a gene: 5. The CDR3 loop spans 14 amino acids. CDR1 is LGHNT, CDR2 FRNRAP, per germline. The CDR3 DNA reads TGTGCTAGTGGTCCCGGACAGGTGGGAAACACCATATATTTT. Protein: CASGPGQVGNTIYF.

The chain recombines TRBV10-1 with TRBJ1-6, with D uncertain. The V end lost 3 bases, the J end lost 4 bases, and 10 bases lay between the germline ends. The germline V gene has CDR1 WNHNN and CDR2 SYGVQD (reference sequence). The CDR3 spans 15 residues. As DNA, the CDR3 is TGCGCCAGCAGTGAAGGACGGCAATATAATTCACCCCTCCACTTT. It is translated as CASSEGRQYNSPLHF.

V and J are TRBV7-3 and TRBJ2-5, with no clear D. Trimming pared 0 bases from V and 2 bases from J, leaving 10 bases between. The germline gives CDR1 SGHTA, CDR2 FQGTGA. CDR3 length: 15 amino acids. The CDR3 reads CASSLTSRAQETQYF. The CDR3 DNA reads TGTGCCAGCAGCTTAACGTCCCGGGCTCAAGAGACCCAGTACTTC.

The rearrangement links TRBV9 to TRBJ2-5, with 9 bases that match TRBD2. Unmatched junction bases numbered 5, after V lost 0 bases and J lost 5 bases. The CDR3 runs 15 residues. Germline V gene sequence: CDR1 SGDLS, CDR2 YYNGEE. CDR3 DNA sequence: TGTGCCAGCAGCGTAGGCGGGGGGGCCCGGGAGACCCAGTACTTC. It is translated as CASSVGGGARETQYF.

The rearrangement uses TRBV7-9 and TRBJ2-1; the D call may be TRBD1 or TRBD2 (5 bases each). The germline V and J ends were trimmed by 3 bases and 6 bases, with 15 bases remaining between them. From germline, CDR1 is SEHNR and CDR2 FQNEAQ (reference sequence). The CDR3 totals 15 residues. The CDR3 nucleotides are TGTGCCAGCAGCTTCCGGGACGGAGGAATCAATGAGCAGTTCTTC. Translated: CASSFRDGGINEQFF.

This clone was counted between two and nine times. The rearrangement uses TRBV4-1 and TRBJ2-3; the match to TRBD2 covers 7 bases. The CDR3 has 15 amino acids. Per the germline V gene, CDR1 is MGHRA and CDR2 is YSYEKL. V lost 1 base and J lost 2; bases outside the gene matches: 3. CDR3 sequence (DNA): TGCGCCAGCAGCCAAGGACGGGGGGACACAGATACGCAGTATTTT. This encodes CASSQGRGDTDTQYF.

This clone was seen only a few times. The gene calls are TRBV6-1 and TRBJ1-6; D remains ambiguous. V gave up 7 bases and J gave up 5 bases, with 15 bases separating them. Germline values: CDR1 MNHNS, CDR2 SASEGT. CDR3 length: 15 residues. The CDR3 is CASKLGRADNSPLHF. The CDR3 nucleotides are TGTGCCAGCAAACTTGGGAGGGCGGATAATTCACCCCTCCACTTT.

This clone has more than one count but fewer than ten. The chain couples TRBV27 to TRBJ2-1, with 10 bases aligning to TRBD2. J lost 5 bases, V lost 8 bases, and 3 bases had no gene match. Germline V CDR1 and CDR2: MNHEY, SMNVEV (reference sequence). The CDR3 is 13 amino acids. CDR3: CASGGLADNEQFF. CDR3 coding DNA: TGTGCCAGCGGTGGACTAGCGGACAATGAGCAGTTCTTC.

This clone was seen a few times. The chain uses TRBV15 and TRBJ1-2, with a tentative D call TRBD1 (6 bases). V was trimmed by 0 bases and J by 4 bases, leaving 12 bases between them. The CDR3 is 15 amino acids. Germline assignment: CDR1 LNHNV and CDR2 YYDKDF (reference sequence). The CDR3 protein is CATSREGTRAYGYTF. For the CDR3, the DNA is TGTGCCACCAGCAGAGAGGGGACACGGGCCTATGGCTACACCTTC.

The chain employs TRBV7-2 and TRBJ1-5; 7 bases agree with TRBD1. Germline V gene data show CDR1 as SGHTA and CDR2 as FQGNSA. The CDR3 has 15 amino acids. The V and J ends lost 1 base and 2 bases, in that order; junction bases with no gene match: 2. CDR3 region: CASSLEGAGNQPQHF. Here the CDR3 DNA reads TGTGCCAGCAGCTTAGAGGGGGCGGGCAATCAGCCCCAGCATTTT.

The genes are TRBV10-3 and TRBJ1-1, with 7 bases that match TRBD1. The CDR3 runs 16 residues. Germline lookup yields CDR1 ENHRY and CDR2 SYGVKD. The V gene end was trimmed by 4 bases and the J gene end by 0 bases; junction bases not matched to a gene: 8. CDR3 region: CAISGDRTILNTEAFF. The CDR3 DNA sequence: TGTGCCATCAGTGGGGACAGAACTATATTGAACACTGAAGCTTTCTTT.

The V and J genes are TRBV29-1 and TRBJ2-1; D is ambiguous. The V end lost 1 base, the J end lost 5 bases, and 15 bases lay between the germline ends. Germline V gives CDR1 SQVTM, CDR2 ANQGSEA. The CDR3 is 15 amino acids. The CDR3 DNA is TGCAGCGTTGAAGTTAGGGATTTTTGGGACAATGAGCAGTTCTTC. Translating gives CSVEVRDFWDNEQFF.

The rearrangement uses TRBV7-2 and TRBJ1-2; D is possibly TRBD1 (5 bases). CDR1 is SGHTA and CDR2 is FQGNSA in the germline V gene. V was trimmed by 4 bases and J by 0 bases, leaving 12 bases between them. The CDR3 extends over 15 amino acids. The CDR3 protein is CASSSTGIPNYGYTF. In DNA, the CDR3 is TGTGCCAGCAGCTCAACAGGAATCCCTAACTATGGCTACACCTTC.

The chain couples TRBV7-2 to TRBJ2-5; TRBD2 is a possible D gene (7 bases). Germline V lookup: CDR1 SGHTA, CDR2 FQGNSA. This CDR3 has 14 residues. Deletions cut 2 bases from V and 1 base from J, with 8 bases between. The CDR3 nucleotides are TGTGCCAGCAGCTTACGGGGGGCCCAAGAGACCCAGTACTTC. This sequence encodes CASSLRGAQETQYF.

This rearrangement joins TRBV28 to TRBJ2-7; 11 bases map to TRBD1. The CDR3 consists of 15 residues. Germline CDR1 reads MDHEN; CDR2 reads SYDVKM. Trimming cost V 4 bases and J 5 bases; bases outside gene matches: 7. CDR3 in DNA: TGTGCCAGCAGTTCCCTGGGACAGGGGGACCACGAGCAGTACGTC. Translated, it gives CASSSLGQGDHEQYV.

This clone is medium-sized by share. The chain links TRBV19 to TRBJ2-7; TRBD1 matches at 8 bases. V lost 1 base, J lost 3 bases, and 2 bases stayed unmatched. CDR3 length equals 14 residues. The germline V gene has CDR1 LNHDA and CDR2 SQIVND (reference sequence). CDR3 sequence: CASSIGRGLYEQYF. The DNA for the CDR3 is TGTGCCAGTAGTATAGGCAGGGGGCTCTACGAGCAGTACTTC.

The chain recombines TRBV4-2 with TRBJ1-2; 8 bases align to TRBD1. The CDR3 is 14 residues long. Trimming at V came to 4 bases and at J to 7 bases, leaving 8 bases not matched to a gene. Germline V gives CDR1 LGHNA, CDR2 YNFKEQ. CDR3 in DNA: TGTGCCAGCAGCCCCCCAGACAGGGGAGGTGGCTACACCTTC. Its protein product is CASSPPDRGGGYTF.

The gene calls are TRBV9 and TRBJ2-1; the D is unclear. CDR3 length equals 15 residues. V dropped 2 bases and J dropped 7 bases, with 16 bases sitting between them. Per the germline V gene, CDR1 is SGDLS and CDR2 is YYNGEE. For the CDR3, the DNA is TGTGCCAGCAGCGTGCTGGGAACCCCTTGGAATGAGCAGTTCTTC. Amino acids: CASSVLGTPWNEQFF.